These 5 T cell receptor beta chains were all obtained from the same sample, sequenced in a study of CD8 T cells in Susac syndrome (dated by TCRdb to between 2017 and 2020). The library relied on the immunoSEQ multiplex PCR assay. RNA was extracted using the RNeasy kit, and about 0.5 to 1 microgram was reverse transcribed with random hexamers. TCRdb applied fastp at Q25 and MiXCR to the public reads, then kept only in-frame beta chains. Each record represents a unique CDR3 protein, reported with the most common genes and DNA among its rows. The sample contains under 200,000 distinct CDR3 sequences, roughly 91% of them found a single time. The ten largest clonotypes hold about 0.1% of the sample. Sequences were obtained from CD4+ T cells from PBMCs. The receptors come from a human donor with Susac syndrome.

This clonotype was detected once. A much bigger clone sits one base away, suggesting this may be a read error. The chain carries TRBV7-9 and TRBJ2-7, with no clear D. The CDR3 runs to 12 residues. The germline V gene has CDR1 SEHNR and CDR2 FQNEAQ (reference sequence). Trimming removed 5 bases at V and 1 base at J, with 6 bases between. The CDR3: CASSIGSYEQYF. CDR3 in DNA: TGTGCCAGCAGCATAGGGTCCTACGAGCAGTACTTC.

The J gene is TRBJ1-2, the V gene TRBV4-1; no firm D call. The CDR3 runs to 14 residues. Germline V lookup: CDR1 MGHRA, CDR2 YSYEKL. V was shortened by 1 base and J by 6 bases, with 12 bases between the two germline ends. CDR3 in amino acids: CASSQVNGGHGYTF. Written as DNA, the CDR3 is TGCGCCAGCAGCCAAGTAAACGGCGGGCATGGCTACACCTTC.

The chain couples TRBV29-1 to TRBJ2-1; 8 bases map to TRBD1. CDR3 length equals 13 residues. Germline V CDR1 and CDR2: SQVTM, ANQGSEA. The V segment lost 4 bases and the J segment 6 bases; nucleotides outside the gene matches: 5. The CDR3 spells CSVVVRGLNEQFF. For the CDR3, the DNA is TGCAGCGTTGTAGTCAGGGGGCTCAATGAGCAGTTCTTC.

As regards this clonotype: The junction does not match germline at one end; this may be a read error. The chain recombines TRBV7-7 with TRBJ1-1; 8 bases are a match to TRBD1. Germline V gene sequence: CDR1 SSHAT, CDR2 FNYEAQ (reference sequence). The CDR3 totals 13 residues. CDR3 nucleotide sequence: TGTGCTAGCAGCGCGGACAGGGAGACTGAAGCTTTCTTT. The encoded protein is CASSADRETEAFF.

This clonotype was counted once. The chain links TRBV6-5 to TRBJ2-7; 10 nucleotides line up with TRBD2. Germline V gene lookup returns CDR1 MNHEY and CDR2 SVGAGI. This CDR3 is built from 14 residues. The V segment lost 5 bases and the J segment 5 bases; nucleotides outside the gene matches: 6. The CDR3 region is CASSPLAGVHEQYF. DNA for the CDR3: TGTGCCAGCAGTCCTCTAGCGGGAGTCCACGAGCAGTACTTC.